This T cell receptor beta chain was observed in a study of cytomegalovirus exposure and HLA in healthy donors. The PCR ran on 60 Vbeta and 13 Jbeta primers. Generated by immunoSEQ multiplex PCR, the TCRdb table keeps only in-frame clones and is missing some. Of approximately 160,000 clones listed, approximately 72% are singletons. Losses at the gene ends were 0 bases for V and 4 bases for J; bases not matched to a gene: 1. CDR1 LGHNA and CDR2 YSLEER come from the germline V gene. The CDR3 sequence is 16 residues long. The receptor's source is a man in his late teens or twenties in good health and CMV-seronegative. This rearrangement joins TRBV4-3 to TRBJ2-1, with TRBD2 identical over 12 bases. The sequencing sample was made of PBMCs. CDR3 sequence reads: CASSQETSGRYNEQFF. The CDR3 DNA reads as TGCGCCAGCAGCCAAGAAACTAGCGGGAGGTACAATGAGCAGTTCTTC.